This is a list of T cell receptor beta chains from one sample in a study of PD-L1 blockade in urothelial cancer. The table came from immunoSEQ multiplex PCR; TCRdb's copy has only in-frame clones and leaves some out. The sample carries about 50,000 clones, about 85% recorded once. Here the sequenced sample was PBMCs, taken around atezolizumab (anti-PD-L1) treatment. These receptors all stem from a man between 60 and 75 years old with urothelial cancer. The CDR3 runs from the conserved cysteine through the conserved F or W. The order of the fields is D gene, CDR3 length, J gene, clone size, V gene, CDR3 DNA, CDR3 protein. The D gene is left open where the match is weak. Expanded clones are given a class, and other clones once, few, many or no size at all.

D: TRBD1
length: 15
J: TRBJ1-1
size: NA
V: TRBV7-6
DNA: TGTGCCAGCAGCCCTAACAGGGGGGCGAACACTGAAGCTTTCTTT
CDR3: CASSPNRGANTEAFF

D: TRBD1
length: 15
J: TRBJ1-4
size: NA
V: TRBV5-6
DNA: TGTGCCAGCAGCCCGCGGGGCAGGGGGCCGGAAAAACTGTTTTTT
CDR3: CASSPRGRGPEKLFF

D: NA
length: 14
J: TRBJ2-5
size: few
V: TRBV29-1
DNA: TGCAGCGTTGGCGGTAGGGGTCAACAAGAGACCCAGTACTTC
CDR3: CSVGGRGQQETQYF

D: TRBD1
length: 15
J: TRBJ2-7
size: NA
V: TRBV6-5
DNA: TGTGCCAGCAGCCCCCCAGGACAGGGGGCTCGCGAGCAGTACTTC
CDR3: CASSPPGQGAREQYF

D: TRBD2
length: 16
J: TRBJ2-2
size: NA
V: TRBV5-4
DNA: TGTGCCAGCAGCAATATTGGGGGGGAGAACACCGGGGAGCTGTTTTTT
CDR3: CASSNIGGENTGELFF

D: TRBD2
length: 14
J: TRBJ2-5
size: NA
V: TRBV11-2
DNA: TGTGCCAGCAGCCCCCAGCGGGGAGGGGAGACCCAGTACTTC
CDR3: CASSPQRGGETQYF

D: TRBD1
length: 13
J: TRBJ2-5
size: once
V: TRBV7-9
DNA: TGTGCCAGCAGCTTTACAGGGGTCGAGACCCAGTACTTC
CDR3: CASSFTGVETQYF

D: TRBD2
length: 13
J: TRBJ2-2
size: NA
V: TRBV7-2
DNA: TGTGCCAGCAGCTTGATTCGGACTAGCGAGGTGTTTTTT
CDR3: CASSLIRTSEVFF

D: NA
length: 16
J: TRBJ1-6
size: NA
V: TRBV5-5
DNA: TGTGCCAGCAGCTTGGCGTCCGGGGGTTTTTATTCACCCCTCCACTTT
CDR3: CASSLASGGFYSPLHF

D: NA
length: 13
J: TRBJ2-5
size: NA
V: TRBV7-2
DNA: TGTGCCAGCAGCCAGGGACTTGGGGAGACCCAGTACTTC
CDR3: CASSQGLGETQYF

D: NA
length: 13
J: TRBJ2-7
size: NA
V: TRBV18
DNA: TGTGCCAGCTCATCGAACACCGTCTACGAGCAGTACTTC
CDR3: CASSSNTVYEQYF

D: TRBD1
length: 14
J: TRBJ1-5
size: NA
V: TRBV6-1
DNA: TGTGCCAGCAGTGTACAGGGGTTCAATCAGCCCCAGCATTTT
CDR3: CASSVQGFNQPQHF

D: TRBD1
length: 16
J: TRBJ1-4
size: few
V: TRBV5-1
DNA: TGCGCCAGCAGCGTGCGGACAGGGGGTGATAATGAAAAACTGTTTTTT
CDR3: CASSVRTGGDNEKLFF

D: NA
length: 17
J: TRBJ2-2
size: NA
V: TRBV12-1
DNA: NA
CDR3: CASSFVGGGTNTGELFF

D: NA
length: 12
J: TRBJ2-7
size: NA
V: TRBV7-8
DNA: TGTGCCAGCAGCTTCGGGGCGGGAGAGCAGTACTTC
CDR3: CASSFGAGEQYF

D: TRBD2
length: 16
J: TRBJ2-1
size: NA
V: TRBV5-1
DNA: TGCGCCAGCAGCTTCCTAACTAGCGGGGTGTCCAATGAGCAGTTCTTC
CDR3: CASSFLTSGVSNEQFF

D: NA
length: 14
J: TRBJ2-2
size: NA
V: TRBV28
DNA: TGTGCCAGCAGTTTAAGGCTTGCGGGCGGGGAGCTGTTTTTT
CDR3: CASSLRLAGGELFF

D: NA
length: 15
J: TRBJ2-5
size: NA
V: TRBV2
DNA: TGTGCCAGCAGCGCCCAGGGGCAAGTCGGAGAGACCCAGTACTTC
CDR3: CASSAQGQVGETQYF

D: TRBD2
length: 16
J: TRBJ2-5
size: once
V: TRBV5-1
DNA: TGCGCCAGCAGCTCCTCTAGCGGGGGGGCGGTGGAGACCCAGTACTTC
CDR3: CASSSSSGGAVETQYF

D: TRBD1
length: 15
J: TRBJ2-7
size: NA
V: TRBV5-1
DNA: TGCGCCAGCAGCTTGGAAGGCAGGGGGCGCTTCGAGCAGTACTTC
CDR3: CASSLEGRGRFEQYF

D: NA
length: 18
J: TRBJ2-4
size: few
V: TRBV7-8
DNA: TGTGCCAGCAGCGCCGGACAGCGGTTCTCTCTACCCAAAAACATTCAGTACTTC
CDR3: CASSAGQRFSLPKNIQYF

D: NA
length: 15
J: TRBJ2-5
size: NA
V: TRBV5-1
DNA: TGCGCCAGCAGCTCTGATGGGGGCCTCGAAGAGACCCAGTACTTC
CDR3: CASSSDGGLEETQYF

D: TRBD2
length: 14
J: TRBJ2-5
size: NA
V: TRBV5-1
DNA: TGCGCCAGCAATAGACTAGCGGGGGAAGAGACCCAGTACTTC
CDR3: CASNRLAGEETQYF

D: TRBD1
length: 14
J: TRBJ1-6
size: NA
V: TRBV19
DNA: TGTGCCAGTGGTGCGACAGGGTCCTTGTCACCCCTCCACTTT
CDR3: CASGATGSLSPLHF

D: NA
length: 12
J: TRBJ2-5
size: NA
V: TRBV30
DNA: TGTGCCTGGTGTCTAACCAAAGAGACCCAGTACTTC
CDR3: CAWCLTKETQYF

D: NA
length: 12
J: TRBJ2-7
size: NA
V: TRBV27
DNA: TGTGCCAGCAGCAAAGGGGGTTACGAGCAGTACTTC
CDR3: CASSKGGYEQYF

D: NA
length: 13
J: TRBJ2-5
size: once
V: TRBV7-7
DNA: TGTGCTAGCAGCTTCGGACAACGGGAGACCCAGTACTTC
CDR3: CASSFGQRETQYF

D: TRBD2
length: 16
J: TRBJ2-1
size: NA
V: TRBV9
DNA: TGTGCCAGCAGCGTAGTAGGAGCGGGGGTGGGGAATGAGCAGTTCTTC
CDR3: CASSVVGAGVGNEQFF

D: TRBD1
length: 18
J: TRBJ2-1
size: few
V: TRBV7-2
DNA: TGTGCCAGCAGCTCCCGGCGGACAGGGGAAGGGGCATACAATGAGCAGTTCTTC
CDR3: CASSSRRTGEGAYNEQFF

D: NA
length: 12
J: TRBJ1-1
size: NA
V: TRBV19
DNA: TGTGCCTCTCGGACATTGAACACTGAAGCTTTCTTT
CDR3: CASRTLNTEAFF

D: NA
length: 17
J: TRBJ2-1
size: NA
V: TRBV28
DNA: TGTGCCAGCAGTTCAGGGGAGGACAGGTTCTTGAGGGATGAGCAGTTCTTC
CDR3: CASSSGEDRFLRDEQFF

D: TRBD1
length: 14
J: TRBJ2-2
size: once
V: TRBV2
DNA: TGTGCCAGCAAAAGGACAGGGAACGACGGGGAGCTGTTTTTT
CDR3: CASKRTGNDGELFF

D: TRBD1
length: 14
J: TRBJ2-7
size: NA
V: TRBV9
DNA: TGTGCCAGCAGCGTGGGACAGGATGGCGGCGAGCAGTACTTC
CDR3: CASSVGQDGGEQYF

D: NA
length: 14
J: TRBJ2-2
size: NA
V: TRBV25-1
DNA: TGTGCCAGCAAGTTTAGCGGGAACACCGGGGAGCTGTTTTTT
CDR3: CASKFSGNTGELFF

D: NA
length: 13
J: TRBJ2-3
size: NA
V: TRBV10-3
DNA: TGTGCCATCAGTGGGTCGTCAGGGGATACGCAGTATTTT
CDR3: CAISGSSGDTQYF

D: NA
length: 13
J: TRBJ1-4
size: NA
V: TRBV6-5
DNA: TGTGCATCAAGACAGGCGGCTGCTGGAAAACTGTTTTTT
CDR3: CASRQAAAGKLFF